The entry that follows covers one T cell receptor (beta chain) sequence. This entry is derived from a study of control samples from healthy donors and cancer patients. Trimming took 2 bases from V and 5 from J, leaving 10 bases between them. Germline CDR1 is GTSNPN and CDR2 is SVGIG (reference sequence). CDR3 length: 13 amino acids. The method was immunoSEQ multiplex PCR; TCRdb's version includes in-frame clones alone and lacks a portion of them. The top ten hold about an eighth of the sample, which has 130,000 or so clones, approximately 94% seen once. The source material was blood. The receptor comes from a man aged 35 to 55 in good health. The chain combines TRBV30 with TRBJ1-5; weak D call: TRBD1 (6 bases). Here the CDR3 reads CAWSRAGDQPQHF. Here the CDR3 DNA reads TGTGCCTGGAGTCGGGCAGGGGATCAGCCCCAGCATTTT.